This is a list of T cell receptor beta chains from one sample in a study of breast tumors, draining lymph nodes, adjacent tissues. TCRdb re-analysed the multiplex PCR reads in MiXCR, keeping a single row per CDR3 protein. The repertoire includes over 150,000 distinct CDR3 sequences, 31% of them detected once, and 4% to 5.5% sits in the top ten. Sequencing input: axillary lymph node tissue. All receptors come from a female donor with breast cancer. Some clones in this sample may be carry-over from other donors' samples. CDR3s include the opening cysteine and the closing phenylalanine or tryptophan. D genes are given only for firm matches. The size entry is marked missing in some rows and otherwise reads once, few, many or a size class.

clone size	V gene	D gene	J gene	CDR3 protein	CDR3 DNA
many	TRBV7-9	TRBD1	TRBJ2-6	CASSPREGDREFAGANVLTF	TGTGCCAGCAGCCCCAGGGAGGGGGACAGGGAGTTTGCAGGGGCCAACGTCCTGACTTTC
few	TRBV29-1	TRBD1	TRBJ1-1	CSSTPGQRNTEAFF	TGCAGCTCAACCCCGGGACAGAGGAACACTGAAGCTTTCTTT
many	TRBV20-1	TRBD1	TRBJ1-6	CSAPGGPVSSYNSPLHF	TGCAGTGCTCCAGGGGGACCCGTAAGCTCCTATAATTCACCCCTCCACTTT
NA	TRBV20-1	TRBD2	TRBJ2-3	CSAKPLGLVTDTRYF	TGCAGTGCTAAACCACTAGGACTAGTCACAGATACGCGGTATTTT
many	TRBV15	NA	TRBJ1-6	CATSRDRGGSNSPLHF	TGTGCCACCAGCAGAGATAGGGGGGGCTCGAATTCACCCCTCCACTTT
many	TRBV4-3	TRBD2	TRBJ2-1	CASSQGTSGAPYNEQFF	TGCGCCAGCAGCCAAGGGACTAGCGGGGCCCCCTACAATGAGCAGTTCTTC
many	TRBV6-7	TRBD1	TRBJ1-5	CASRNRGPQPQHF	TGTGCCAGCAGGAACAGGGGGCCTCAGCCCCAGCATTTT
many	TRBV6-2/TRBV6-3	NA	TRBJ2-1	CASSLAAYYNEQFF	TGTGCCAGCAGTCTAGCTGCATACTACAATGAGCAGTTCTTC
many	TRBV19	NA	TRBJ2-2	CASRYLPNTGELFF	TGTGCCAGTAGGTACCTCCCGAACACCGGGGAGCTGTTTTTT
many	TRBV2	TRBD2	TRBJ2-7	CASGGLLSGQYF	TGTGCCAGCGGGGGACTATTGTCGGGGCAGTACTTC
many	TRBV7-9	NA	TRBJ2-2	CASRLLRAGELFF	TGTGCCAGCCGCCTTCTTCGAGCCGGGGAGCTGTTTTTT
many	TRBV11-3	NA	TRBJ2-1	CASSATQGREQFF	TGTGCCAGCAGCGCCACACAGGGCAGAGAGCAGTTCTTC
many	TRBV20-1	NA	TRBJ2-1	CSALPGTLNEQFF	TGCAGTGCCCTCCCCGGGACTCTCAATGAGCAGTTCTTC
NA	TRBV30	NA	TRBJ2-7	CAWSGGDKVTYEQYF	TGTGCCTGGAGTGGGGGGGACAAGGTGACCTACGAGCAGTACTTC
many	TRBV5-1	TRBD1	TRBJ2-1	CASSYHGTGPKGYNEQFF	TGCGCCAGCAGCTATCACGGGACAGGGCCAAAAGGTTACAATGAGCAGTTCTTC
many	TRBV5-6	NA	TRBJ2-5	CASSLAPRVETQYF	TGTGCCAGCAGCTTGGCTCCCAGGGTGGAGACCCAGTACTTC
NA	TRBV20-1	NA	TRBJ1-2	CSAGRDGYTF	TGCAGTGCTGGGAGGGATGGCTACACCTTC
many	TRBV7-9	NA	TRBJ1-2	CASSLGGEHGYTF	TGTGCCAGCAGCTTAGGCGGGGAGCATGGCTACACCTTC
many	TRBV9	NA	TRBJ2-5	CASSVGEETQYF	TGTGCCAGCAGCGTAGGCGAAGAGACCCAGTACTTC
many	TRBV10-3	NA	TRBJ2-2	CAISDETRKNTGELFF	TGTGCCATCAGTGATGAGACCCGCAAGAACACCGGGGAGCTGTTTTTT
many	TRBV9	NA	TRBJ2-5	CASSAPWGQETQSF	TGTGCCAGCAGCGCGCCTTGGGGCCAAGAGACCCAGTCCTTC
NA	TRBV20-1	NA	TRBJ1-4	CSASSGGPNEKLFF	TGCAGTGCCAGCAGTGGGGGCCCCAATGAAAAACTGTTTTTT
many	TRBV11-3	NA	TRBJ2-7	CASSLGDSYEQYF	TGTGCCAGCAGCTTGGGGGATTCCTACGAGCAGTACTTC
many	TRBV11-2	NA	TRBJ2-2	CASSSGRKRGGELFF	TGTGCCAGCAGCTCGGGGCGCAAACGGGGCGGGGAGCTGTTTTTT
many	TRBV3-1	NA	TRBJ1-2	CASSLSQGNGYTF	TGTGCCAGCAGCCTCTCCCAGGGGAATGGCTACACCTTC
NA	TRBV20-1	NA	TRBJ2-2	CSARDLGVGELFF	TGCAGTGCTAGAGATCTTGGAGTCGGGGAGCTGTTTTTT
many	TRBV6-4	NA	TRBJ2-3	CASSPGVTDTQYF	TGTGCCAGCAGCCCGGGAGTCACAGATACGCAGTATTTT
few	TRBV28	NA	TRBJ2-3	CASSPPGATMDTQYF	TGTGCCAGCAGTCCCCCGGGAGCAACCATGGATACGCAGTATTTT
many	TRBV7-2	NA	TRBJ2-3	CASSLGGLAQGGDTQYF	TGTGCCAGCAGCTTAGGGGGGCTAGCGCAGGGCGGAGATACGCAGTATTTT
NA	TRBV7-9	TRBD1	TRBJ1-2	CASSHGQGERNYGYTF	TGTGCCAGCAGCCACGGACAGGGCGAGCGGAACTATGGCTACACCTTC
many	TRBV10-2	TRBD1	TRBJ2-1	CASSDWDRGRDEQFF	TGCGCCAGCAGTGATTGGGACAGGGGGAGAGATGAGCAGTTCTTC
once	TRBV19	TRBD2	TRBJ2-3	CASSITASGSYGDTQYF	TGTGCCAGTAGTATAACAGCTAGCGGGAGCTATGGAGATACGCAGTATTTT
few	TRBV5-8	NA	TRBJ2-7	CASSTHVSIEQYF	TGTGCCAGCAGCACGCACGTTTCGATCGAGCAGTACTTC
few	TRBV28	NA	TRBJ1-5	CASSSSGETSNQPQHF	TGTGCCAGCAGTTCCTCAGGGGAGACGAGCAATCAGCCCCAGCATTTT
many	TRBV5-1	TRBD2	TRBJ2-7	CASSPRTSGNYEQYF	TGCGCCAGCAGCCCAAGGACTAGCGGAAACTACGAGCAGTACTTC
many	TRBV29-1	NA	TRBJ2-3	CSAPLGGSTDTQYF	TGCAGCGCCCCCCTGGGCGGGAGCACAGATACGCAGTATTTT
NA	TRBV24-1	TRBD1	TRBJ2-1	CASSPSTGTGGYNEQLF	TGTGCCAGCAGCCCCAGCACCGGGACAGGGGGCTACAATGAGCAGCTCTTC
NA	TRBV15	NA	TRBJ2-3	CATGPGLVLSGTQYF	TGTGCCACCGGGCCGGGGCTGGTGTTGTCGGGTACGCAGTATTTT